Included here is one T cell receptor beta chain sequence, with context. It lacks a known antigen. This sequence may be a read error, since a much larger clone differs from it by one base. Library creation used 5' RACE. Instrument on record: Illumina HiSeq 2500. A second roughly 6 to 12 cycle PCR used a sample-barcoded 5' primer and a J-beta primer mix. A template-switch 5' adaptor carrying 12 random nucleotides introduced a unique molecular identifier onto each TCR beta cDNA molecule. Each sample yielded at least 3 million CDR3-containing paired-end reads. First-strand cDNA synthesis was performed from all RNA using the Mint cDNA synthesis kit, with priming by a TRBC-specific oligonucleotide. All cDNA was treated with uracil-DNA glycosylase and then went through a first 18-cycle PCR with the universal primers M1SS and BC2_uni_R. The authors processed their data as follows. Each sample was normalized by randomly selecting 1 million high-quality reads, each carrying a distinct molecular identifier. Reads sharing molecular identifiers were discarded rather than binned into consensus sequences. MiTCR, set to a Q25 quality threshold and the strictest error-elimination algorithm, was used for CDR3 identification, clonotype clustering and error correction. A nonparametric unseen species model with Euler transformation was used to estimate a lower bound on total TCR beta diversity. TCRdb reran the public reads through fastp at Q25 and MiXCR, keeping productive beta chains. Rows with one shared CDR3 protein collapse into an entry with the most common genes and DNA. TCRdb, not the original authors, processed these V and J calls. This sample gives about 640,000 distinct CDR3 sequences in total; under 30% of them show up just once. About 15% of the sample is in the top ten clones.

The data are from a study of blood T cells in healthy people across ages (dated by TCRdb to the mid-2010s). For the wider study: In model experiments, template switching captured roughly one uniquely barcoded TCR beta cDNA molecule for every two T cells. For two donors (one aged 18 to 30 and one aged 80 or older), the study analyzed two additional independent replicas of 1 million unique cDNA reads from the same blood draw. Donors of different ages were randomly distributed across sequencing lanes to avoid experimental bias. The donors were divided into four age groups: young (average approximately 15 years), middle-aged (approximately 39), aged (approximately 59) and long-lived (roughly 82). To track age-related changes in TCR beta repertoire diversity, the study relied on deep sequencing normalized with unique cDNA molecular identifiers.

Broader findings and caveats from the paper: Because donor CMV infection status was unknown, age-related changes in expanded clonotypes were potentially confounded. Observed TCR beta diversity per million T cells fell roughly linearly with age, and a significant reduction was already apparent by age around 39. Compared with the aged group, more naive CD4+ T cells, fewer expanded clones and increased TCR diversity were shown by the long-lived group, suggesting age selection. A strong correlation was found between observed TCR beta diversity and the percentage of naive T cells measured by flow cytometry. Estimates of total diversity based on one million sequenced T cells were regarded as lower bounds and as underestimates. Because profiling used bulk unsorted PBMCs, naive and antigen-experienced compartments could not be compared conclusively.

The germline V gene (reference sequence) sets CDR1 to MNHEY and CDR2 to SMNVEV. The CDR3 has 15 amino acids, counting the end cysteine and phenylalanine. Solely the CDR3 DNA is kept, with 45 bases framed from the first base. The donors were around 39 Caucasian individuals from Russia, aged roughly 6 to 100 years, who were systemically healthy. Each donor gave about 9.2 milliliters of peripheral blood, drawn into EDTA-treated Vacutainer tubes. Ficoll-Paque density-gradient centrifugation was used to isolate PBMCs, with at least 7 million per sample. Total RNA was extracted from PBMCs with Trizol reagent, with at least 6 micrograms obtained per sample. For every donor, flow cytometry on a PBMC aliquot measured the percentage of naive CD45RAhigh/CD27high T cells.

The chain is made from TRBV27 and TRBJ2-7; TRBD1 agrees with 7 junctional bases. The TCR comes from an elderly woman in good health. Sequenced: blood. The CDR3 is CVSSFRTNRGVEQYF. The DNA sequence follows: TGTGTCAGCAGCTTCCGGACCAACAGGGGCGTCGAGCAGTACTTC.